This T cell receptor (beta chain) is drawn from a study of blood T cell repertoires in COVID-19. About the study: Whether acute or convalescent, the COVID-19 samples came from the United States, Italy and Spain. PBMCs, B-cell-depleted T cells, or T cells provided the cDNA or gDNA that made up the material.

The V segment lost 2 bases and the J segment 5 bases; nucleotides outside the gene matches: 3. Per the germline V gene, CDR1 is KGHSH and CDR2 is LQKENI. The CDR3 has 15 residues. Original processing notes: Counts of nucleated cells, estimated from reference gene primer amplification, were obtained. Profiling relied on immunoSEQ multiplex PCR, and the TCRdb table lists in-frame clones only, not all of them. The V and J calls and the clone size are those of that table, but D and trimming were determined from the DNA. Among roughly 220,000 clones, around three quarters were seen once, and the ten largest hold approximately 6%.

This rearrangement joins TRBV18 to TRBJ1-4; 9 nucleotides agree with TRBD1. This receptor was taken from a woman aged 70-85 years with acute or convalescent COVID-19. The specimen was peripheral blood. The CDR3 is CASSPTGQGNEKLFF. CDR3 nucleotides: TGTGCCAGCTCACCAACGGGACAGGGAAATGAAAAACTGTTTTTT.